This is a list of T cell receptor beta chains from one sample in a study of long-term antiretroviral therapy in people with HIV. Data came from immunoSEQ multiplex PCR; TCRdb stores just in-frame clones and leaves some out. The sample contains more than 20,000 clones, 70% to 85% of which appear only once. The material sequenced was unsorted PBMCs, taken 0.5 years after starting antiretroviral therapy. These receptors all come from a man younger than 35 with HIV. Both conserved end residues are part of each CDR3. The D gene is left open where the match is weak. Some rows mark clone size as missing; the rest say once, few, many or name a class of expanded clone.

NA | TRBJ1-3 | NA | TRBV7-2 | CASSLGDFRFSGNTIYF | TGTGCCAGCAGCTTAGGTGATTTCAGGTTTTCTGGAAACACCATATATTTT
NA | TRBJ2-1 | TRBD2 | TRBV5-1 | CASSLLAGGSSYNEQFF | TGCGCCAGCAGTTTACTAGCGGGGGGTAGCTCCTACAATGAGCAGTTCTTC
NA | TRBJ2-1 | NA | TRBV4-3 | CASSQDWDEQFF | TGCGCCAGCAGCCAAGATTGGGATGAGCAGTTCTTC
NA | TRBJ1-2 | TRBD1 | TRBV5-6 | CASSLLIQGARGYTF | TGTGCCAGCAGCTTGCTAATTCAGGGGGCGCGGGGCTACACCTTC
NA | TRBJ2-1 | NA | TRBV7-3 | CASSLIGWDEQFF | TGTGCCAGCAGCTTAATTGGGTGGGATGAGCAGTTCTTC
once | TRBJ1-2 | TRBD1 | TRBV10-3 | CAIRTTGTGGFGYTF | TGTGCCATCAGGACGACCGGGACAGGGGGATTTGGCTACACCTTC
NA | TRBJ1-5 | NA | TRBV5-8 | CASSPIQPQHF | TGTGCCAGCAGCCCAATTCAGCCCCAGCATTTT
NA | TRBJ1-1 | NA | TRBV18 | CASSPQRGLERDAFF | TGTGCCAGCTCGCCCCAGAGAGGGTTAGAACGTGACGCTTTCTTT
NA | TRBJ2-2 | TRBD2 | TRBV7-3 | CASKLMLAENTGELFF | TGTGCCAGCAAACTTATGCTAGCGGAGAACACCGGGGAGCTGTTTTTT
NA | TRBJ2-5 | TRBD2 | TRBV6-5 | CASSYSGGKTQYF | TGTGCCAGCAGTTACTCGGGAGGGAAGACCCAGTACTTC
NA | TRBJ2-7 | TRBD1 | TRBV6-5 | CASRYSGTGPYEQYF | TGTGCCAGCAGATATTCCGGGACAGGGCCCTACGAGCAGTACTTC
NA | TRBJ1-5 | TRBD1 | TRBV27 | CASRPYTGADNQPQHF | TGTGCCAGCAGACCATACACAGGGGCCGACAATCAGCCCCAGCATTTT
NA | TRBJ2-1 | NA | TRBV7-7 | CASSWTEDKNNEQFF | TGTGCCAGCAGCTGGACTGAGGACAAGAACAATGAGCAGTTCTTC
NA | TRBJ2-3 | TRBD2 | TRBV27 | CASSSISSGRLGDTQYF | TGTGCCAGCAGCTCGATCTCTAGCGGGAGGTTGGGAGATACGCAGTATTTT
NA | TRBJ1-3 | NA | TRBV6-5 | CASSYSWRVSGNTIYF | TGTGCCAGCAGTTACTCCTGGCGAGTATCTGGAAACACCATATATTTT
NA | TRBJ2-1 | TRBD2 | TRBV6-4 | CASSERGGYNEQFF | TGTGCCAGCAGTGAGCGGGGGGGCTACAATGAGCAGTTCTTC
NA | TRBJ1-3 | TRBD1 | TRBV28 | CASSFPGTGGRDTIYF | TGTGCCAGCAGTTTCCCCGGGACAGGGGGAAGGGACACCATATATTTT